These 28 T cell receptor beta chains came from one sample sequenced in a study of tissue T cells after allogeneic stem cell transplantation. Noted time point: mouse harvest day 7 after allogeneic transplant. Each mouse received 10^7 T-cell-depleted marrow cells plus 10^6 splenic CD5+ T cells by tail vein. Profiling relied on immunoSEQ multiplex PCR, and the TCRdb table lists in-frame clones only, not all of them. The table lists over 7,500 clones, 45% to 50% of them singletons. Sequencing used gut tissue. These receptors all come from a female BALB/c mouse given C57BL/6 T cells with graft-versus-host disease after an allogeneic hematopoietic cell transplant.

A word on this clone: Gene names refer to mouse genes. The read gets to within 1 residue of the CDR3 end, and the germline J gene fills in the rest. V usage is TRBV26 and J usage is TRBJ1-1, with D uncertain. The V and J ends lost 1 base and 6 bases respectively, with 6 bases between them. The CDR3 is 12 amino acids. Germline assignment: CDR1 KGHPV and CDR2 FQNQEV (reference sequence). The sequenced part of the CDR3 DNA is TGTGCCAGCAGTCTGTTCAATTCAGAAGTCTTC. Translating it yields CASSLFNSEVF. The whole CDR3 protein reads CASSLFNSEVFF.

In the case of this clone: The listed genes are named as in mouse. With the read ending 1 residue before the CDR3 end, the germline J gene is used to fill in that end. Other DNA sequences in this specimen translate into the identical CDR3. The J gene is TRBJ2-3, the V gene TRBV26; D remains unclear. Germline assignment: CDR1 KGHPV and CDR2 FQNQEV (reference sequence). The CDR3 has 12 amino acids. The germline V and J ends were trimmed by 6 bases and 3 bases, with 7 bases remaining between them. The covered CDR3 bases are TGTGCCAGCAGCCCAGGAGCAGAAACGCTGTAT. Amino acid sequence: CASSPGAETLY. The entire CDR3 sequence reads CASSPGAETLYF.

On this clone: Gene names refer to mouse genes. The read gets to within 1 residue of the CDR3 end, and the germline J gene fills in the rest. This rearrangement joins TRBV20 to TRBJ1-3; D is unresolved. The germline V gene has CDR1 GFQATS and CDR2 STVNSAI. The CDR3 loop spans 12 amino acids. CDR3 in amino acids: CGAQNSGNTLYF. Partial CDR3 DNA: TGTGGCGCTCAGAATTCTGGAAATACGCTCTAT.

Points on this clone: Gene names denote mouse genes. The observed sequence ends 1 residue before the CDR3 terminus, with the missing tail filled in from the germline J gene. Other nucleotide sequences in the sample specify the same CDR3. The chain combines TRBV26 with TRBJ2-7; D call uncertain. The CDR3 has 12 residues. In germline, CDR1 is KGHPV, CDR2 FQNQEV (reference sequence). V was trimmed by 4 bases and J by 0 bases, leaving 4 bases between them. The CDR3 DNA, read in part, is TGTGCCAGCAGTCGGGACTCCTATGAACAGTAC. Translating it yields CASSRDSYEQY. The entire CDR3 protein reads CASSRDSYEQYF. Using reference TRBV26 and TRBJ2-7 for the parts outside the CDR3, the full variable domain is NSKVIQTPRYLVKGQGQKAKMRCIPEKGHPVVFWYQQNKNNEFKFLINFQNQEVLQQIDMTEKRFSAECPSNSPCSLEIQSSEAGDSALYLCASSRDSYEQYFGPGTRLTVL.

Judged by abundance, this clone is medium-sized. Germline and genes here are mouse. The read ends 1 residue before the CDR3 terminus; that terminus is restored from the germline J gene. The rearrangement uses TRBV26 and TRBJ1-3; 9 nucleotides match TRBD1. Germline lookup yields CDR1 KGHPV and CDR2 FQNQEV (reference sequence). Germline trimming cut 3 bases from V and 1 base from J; bases unmatched to any gene: 1. The CDR3 covers 15 residues. The CDR3 here is CASSLGQGSGNTLYF. The sequenced CDR3 bases are TGTGCCAGCAGTCTCGGACAGGGGTCTGGAAATACGCTCTAT.

Note on this clone: All gene names here are mouse names. The read comes to an end 1 residue before the CDR3 does, leaving the germline J gene to fill in the end. This chain links TRBV20 with TRBJ2-3; tentative D call: TRBD1 (6 bases). The CDR3 is 14 amino acids. Trimming took 1 base from V and 0 from J, leaving 8 bases between them. Germline lookup yields CDR1 GFQATS and CDR2 STVNSAI. The CDR3: CGARGDKSAETLYF. Partial CDR3 DNA: TGTGGTGCTAGGGGGGACAAAAGTGCAGAAACGCTGTAT.

This clone has a handful of counts. These gene names are mouse names. The read ends 1 residue before the CDR3 terminus; that terminus is restored from the germline J gene. The sample carries other DNA sequences with the same CDR3. The V call is TRBV26, the J call TRBJ2-7, with D perhaps given as TRBD1 or TRBD2 (6 bases each). Trimming removed 2 bases from V and 2 bases from J, with 7 bases in between. The CDR3 extends over 13 amino acids. CDR1 is KGHPV and CDR2 is FQNQEV in the germline V gene (reference sequence). The sequenced part of the CDR3 DNA is TGTGCCAGCAGTCTGGGGGGCGCCTATGAACAGTAC. Protein sequence: CASSLGGAYEQY. The entire CDR3 is CASSLGGAYEQYF.

Turning to this clone: Mouse gene names apply. Sequencing ends 1 residue short of the CDR3 end; the germline J gene provides the rest. This chain uses TRBV29 with TRBJ2-2; unclear D gene. The CDR3 loop spans 10 amino acids. The germline V and J ends were trimmed by 11 bases and 1 base, with 2 bases remaining between them. CDR1 MSHET and CDR2 SYDVDS come from the germline V gene. The part of the CDR3 DNA that was read is TGTGCTCTAAACACCGGGCAGCTCTAC. Its translation: CALNTGQLY. The complete CDR3 sequence is CALNTGQLYF.

Concerning this clone: The gene names here belong to mouse. The read terminates 1 residue before the CDR3 end, so the remaining end is supplied by the germline J gene. The chain has TRBV19 and TRBJ2-7, with 10 bases that match TRBD2. J gave up 7 bases and V 0 bases, and 4 bases lay outside the gene matches. The CDR3 runs 14 residues. Germline V gives CDR1 FNHDT, CDR2 SITEND (reference sequence). The sequenced part of the CDR3 DNA is TGTGCCAGCAGTATAGGGACTGGGGGACGGGAACAGTAC. It is translated as CASSIGTGGREQY. The whole CDR3 protein is CASSIGTGGREQYF.

This clone was counted between two and nine times. The genes are named according to mouse. The read ends 1 residue before the CDR3 terminus; that terminus is restored from the germline J gene. This chain links TRBV26 with TRBJ1-5; weak D call: TRBD1 (5 bases). Trimming left V 2 bases short and J 3 bases short, with 8 bases between. Germline CDR1 is KGHPV and CDR2 is FQNQEV (reference sequence). CDR3 length equals 14 residues. The CDR3 DNA, read in part, is TGTGCCAGCAGTCTGGCGGGGCGCAACCAGGCTCCGCTT. Its translation is CASSLAGRNQAPL. The CDR3, in full, reads CASSLAGRNQAPLF.

As regards this clone: Mouse gene names and germline throughout. The DNA read from the CDR3 is TGTGCCAGCAGCTCGACAGGGGCTGGAAATACGCTCTAT. Translated, it gives CASSSTGAGNTLY. The complete CDR3 sequence is CASSSTGAGNTLYF. The gene calls are TRBV3 and TRBJ1-3; TRBD1 agrees at 8 bases. Coverage ceases 1 residue before the CDR3 finishes, and the germline J gene fills in the end. This CDR3 has 14 residues. Germline CDR1 SNHLY, CDR2 FYNGKV (reference sequence). The V gene end was trimmed by 4 bases and the J gene end by 2 bases; junction bases not matched to a gene: 1.

About this clone itself: Gene names and germline refer to mouse. The CDR3 end is not reached by the read, which stops 1 residue before it; the germline J gene fills it in. The gene calls are TRBV26 and TRBJ2-7; 8 nucleotides line up with TRBD2. Germline CDR1 KGHPV, CDR2 FQNQEV (reference sequence). V shed 3 bases, J shed 4 bases, and the junction held 5 bases outside the gene matches. The CDR3 length is 14 residues. The CDR3 DNA, read in part, is TGTGCCAGCAGTCTACCCTGGGGGGCTTATGAACAGTAC. Amino acids: CASSLPWGAYEQY. The entire CDR3 protein is CASSLPWGAYEQYF. Using reference TRBV26 and TRBJ2-7 for the parts outside the CDR3, the full variable domain is NSKVIQTPRYLVKGQGQKAKMRCIPEKGHPVVFWYQQNKNNEFKFLINFQNQEVLQQIDMTEKRFSAECPSNSPCSLEIQSSEAGDSALYLCASSLPWGAYEQYFGPGTRLTVL.

With respect to this clone: The genes and germline here are from mouse. Sequencing ends 1 residue short of the CDR3 end; the germline J gene provides the rest. The chain couples TRBV13-3 to TRBJ1-3, with no clear D. Germline CDR1 is NNHDY and CDR2 is SYVADS. This CDR3 has 15 residues. Trimming took off 1 base at V and 0 bases at J, with 8 bases between the two ends. CDR3 DNA (partial): TGTGCCAGCAGTGATCCAGGTTCTTCTGGAAATACGCTCTAT. Its protein is CASSDPGSSGNTLY. The entire CDR3 protein is CASSDPGSSGNTLYF.

A word on this clone: Germline and genes: mouse. Coverage ceases 1 residue before the CDR3 finishes, and the germline J gene fills in the end. This chain connects TRBV5 to TRBJ2-4, with 9 positions matching TRBD2. With V trimmed by 0 bases and J by 4 bases, 2 bases remained unmatched. This CDR3 spans 15 amino acids. Germline V gene sequence: CDR1 LGHNA, CDR2 YNLKQL (reference sequence). The CDR3 is CASSQDWGGENTLYF. The part of the CDR3 DNA that was read is TGTGCCAGCAGCCAAGACTGGGGGGGGGAAAACACCTTGTAC.

In regard to this clone: Each gene name is a mouse one. The CDR3 goes on 1 residue after the read ends, and that part is filled in from the germline J gene. The chain has TRBV26 and TRBJ1-6, with 10 bases that match TRBD1. TRBJ1-6 is annotated as an ORF whose role is uncertain. There are 14 residues in the CDR3. Germline V gene data show CDR1 as KGHPV and CDR2 as FQNQEV (reference sequence). The trim removed 4 bases at V and 7 bases at J, leaving 1 base unmatched. The CDR3 reads CASSRQGANSPLYF. The covered CDR3 bases are TGTGCCAGCAGTCGACAGGGGGCGAATTCGCCCCTCTAC.

This clone was counted a single time. Gene names refer to mouse genes. The observed sequence ends 1 residue before the CDR3 terminus, with the missing tail filled in from the germline J gene. The chain uses TRBV2 and TRBJ2-3; 12 nucleotides align to TRBD2. CDR3 length: 16 amino acids. The trim removed 3 bases at V and 5 bases at J, leaving 6 bases unmatched. Germline CDR1 is LGHNA and CDR2 is YSYQKL. The DNA read from the CDR3 is TGTGCCAGCAGCCAGGGGACTGGGGGGAAGGGAGAAACGCTGTAT. Translation gives CASSQGTGGKGETLY. The full CDR3 protein is CASSQGTGGKGETLYF.

In this sample, this clone turned up a few times. Genes and germline are mouse. The missing CDR3 end, 1 residue past where the read stops, is filled in from the germline J gene. This sequence joins TRBV19 and TRBJ1-5, with 7 nucleotides matching TRBD1. The CDR3 totals 14 residues. The V gene end was trimmed by 6 bases and the J gene end by 0 bases; junction bases not matched to a gene: 3. Germline-derived CDR1 and CDR2 are FNHDT and SITEND (reference sequence). Partial CDR3 DNA: TGTGCCAGCAACAGGGGAAGTAACAACCAGGCTCCGCTT. It specifies CASNRGSNNQAPL. The full CDR3 protein reads CASNRGSNNQAPLF.

By sample fraction, this clone is medium-sized. Gene and germline names: mouse. The read finishes 1 residue shy of the CDR3 end, and the germline J gene is used to complete it. This chain uses TRBV19 with TRBJ1-5; 7 bases agree with TRBD1. CDR3 length equals 15 residues. Trimming at V came to 4 bases and at J to 3 bases, leaving 7 bases not matched to a gene. Germline CDR1 FNHDT, CDR2 SITEND (reference sequence). The CDR3 reads CASSGAGDSNQAPLF. CDR3 bases read: TGTGCCAGCAGTGGGGCTGGGGACAGCAACCAGGCTCCGCTT. The full variable domain, rest sourced from reference TRBV19 and TRBJ1-5, is GGIITQTPKFLIGQEGQKLTLKCQQNFNHDTMYWYRQDSGKGLRLIYYSITENDLQKGDLSEGYDASREKKSSFSLTVTSAQKNEMAVFLCASSGAGDSNQAPLFGEGTRLSVL.

Points on this clone: Gene names are mouse gene names. With the read ending 1 residue before the CDR3 end, the germline J gene is used to fill in that end. The V gene is TRBV3, the J gene TRBJ2-1; D may be TRBD2 (6 bases). V shed 3 bases and J shed 1 base, with 7 bases lying between them. This CDR3 has 14 amino acids. CDR1 and CDR2 (germline): SNHLY, FYNGKV (reference sequence). This CDR3 is CASSLLGNYAEQFF. The covered CDR3 bases are TGTGCCAGCAGCTTGCTGGGGAACTATGCTGAGCAGTTC. Filled out from reference TRBV3 and TRBJ2-1, the complete variable domain reads GPKVLQIPSHQIIDMGQMVTLNCDPVSNHLYFYWYKQILGQQMEFLVNFYNGKVMEKSKLFKDQFSVERPDGSYFTLKIQPTALEDSAVYFCASSLLGNYAEQFFGPGTRLTVL.

Regarding this clone: The germline and genes are mouse ones. The CDR3 end falls 1 residue outside the read, so it is completed with the germline J gene. J is TRBJ2-7 and V is TRBV12-2; 8 bases are shared with TRBD2. The CDR3 has 15 amino acids. V was pared by 0 bases and J by 1 base, with 4 bases of the junction left unmatched. Germline assignment: CDR1 SGHLS and CDR2 HYDKME. Partial CDR3 DNA: TGTGCCAGCTCTCTCGGCCTGGGGGGATCCTATGAACAGTAC. Protein sequence: CASSLGLGGSYEQY. The full CDR3 reads CASSLGLGGSYEQYF.

On this clone itself: Each gene name is a mouse one. From the germline J gene comes the end of the CDR3, since the read stops 1 residue before it. This rearrangement joins TRBV13-2 to TRBJ1-1; TRBD1 aligns across 9 bases. Germline V gene data show CDR1 as NNHNN and CDR2 as SYGAGS (reference sequence). The CDR3 covers 15 residues. V gave up 3 bases and J gave up 1 base; unmatched junction bases: 4. This chain's CDR3 is CASGVPGQGNTEVFF. Partial CDR3 DNA: TGTGCCAGCGGTGTCCCGGGACAGGGGAACACAGAAGTCTTC.

A note on this clone: The genes are named according to mouse. The read terminates 1 residue ahead of where the CDR3 ends, so the germline J gene completes it. The chain links TRBV23 to TRBJ2-4; the DNA was not used to check the table's D call, TRBD1. CDR1 and CDR2 (germline): KGHTA, FQNQQP. The CDR3 spans 15 residues. CDR3 DNA, as far as it was read: TGCTCCAGCAGTCAATCCGGGACAGGGGTAGACACCTTGTAC. This translates into CSSSQSGTGVDTLY. The entire CDR3 reads CSSSQSGTGVDTLYF.

This clone ranks as medium-sized (0.01 to 0.1%). Mouse gene names apply. The observed sequence ends 1 residue before the CDR3 terminus, with the missing tail filled in from the germline J gene. This chain connects TRBV16 to TRBJ1-5; D not certain. The V gene's germline CDR1 is SGHSA and CDR2 FRNQAP. The CDR3 totals 12 residues. Trimming took off 3 bases at V and 3 bases at J, with 3 bases between the two ends. The CDR3 region is CASSFPNQAPLF. The covered CDR3 bases are TGTGCAAGCAGCTTCCCCAACCAGGCTCCGCTT. The complete variable domain, with remaining parts taken from reference TRBV16 and TRBJ1-5, reads NAGVIQTPRHKVTGKGQEATLWCEPISGHSAVFWYRQTIVQGLEFLTYFRNQAPIDDSGMPKERFSAQMPNQSHSTLKIQSTQPQDSAVYLCASSFPNQAPLFGEGTRLSVL.

About this clone itself: Gene names follow the mouse nomenclature. The CDR3 loop reads CASRHRDRGHAEQFF. The covered CDR3 bases are TGTGCCAGCAGGCACCGGGACAGGGGGCATGCTGAGCAGTTC. The chain has TRBV15 and TRBJ2-1; 12 nucleotides match TRBD1. The read stops 1 residue short of the end of the CDR3; the missing end is completed from the germline J gene. Germline-derived CDR1 and CDR2 are SGHND and FRSKSL. The J segment lost 5 bases and the V segment lost 6 bases, leaving 5 bases of the junction unmatched. CDR3 length: 15 amino acids.

Comment on this clone: The genes are named according to mouse. The observed sequence ends 1 residue before the CDR3 terminus, with the missing tail filled in from the germline J gene. The rearrangement joins TRBV14 to TRBJ2-1; no definite D call. The length of the CDR3 is 12 residues. Trimming left V 1 base short and J 7 bases short, with 6 bases between. CDR1 is SGHDT, CDR2 FRDEAV, per germline. Partial CDR3 DNA: TGTGCCAGCAGTTTCGGCGGGGCTGAGCAGTTC. Protein sequence: CASSFGGAEQF. The whole CDR3 region reads CASSFGGAEQFF. The whole variable domain, remainder taken from reference TRBV14 and TRBJ2-1, is EAGVTQSPRYAVLQEGQAVSFWCDPISGHDTLYWYQQPRDQGPQLLVYFRDEAVIDNSQLPSDRFSAVRPKGTNSTLKIQSAKQGDTATYLCASSFGGAEQFFGPGTRLTVL.

On this clone itself: Being one base from a much bigger clone, this may be a read error. The listed genes are named as in mouse. The CDR3 is cut off 1 residue early in the read; its end comes from the germline J gene. The V call is TRBV13-1, the J call TRBJ2-7, with D maybe TRBD2 (6 bases). The germline V gene encodes CDR1 NSHNY and CDR2 SYGAGN. The CDR3 length is 14 residues. The sequenced part of the CDR3 DNA is TGTGCCAGCGGTGATGTGGGGGTCTCCTATGAACAGTAC. Amino acid sequence: CASGDVGVSYEQY. The complete CDR3 reads CASGDVGVSYEQYF.

As regards this clone: Gene names and germline refer to mouse. The read terminates 1 residue before the CDR3 end, so the remaining end is supplied by the germline J gene. This chain joins TRBV13-3 and TRBJ2-1; D call uncertain. The V gene lost 3 bases and the J gene lost 5 bases, with 6 bases spanning the gap. The germline V gene has CDR1 NNHDY and CDR2 SYVADS. The CDR3 is 12 amino acids. CDR3 DNA, as far as it was read: TGTGCCAGCAGTGCCGCGGATGCTGAGCAGTTC. Its translation is CASSAADAEQF. The whole CDR3 region reads CASSAADAEQFF.

As to this clone: These gene names are mouse names. The read ends 1 residue early relative to the CDR3; the germline J gene fills the gap. The chain has TRBV26 and TRBJ1-3, with no clear D. Germline V gene data show CDR1 as KGHPV and CDR2 as FQNQEV (reference sequence). V lost 2 bases to trimming and J lost 1 base, with 6 bases between them. The CDR3 consists of 14 residues. The part of the CDR3 DNA that was read is TGTGCCAGCAGTCTGAGACAATCTGGAAATACGCTCTAT. Protein: CASSLRQSGNTLY. The CDR3 as a whole reads CASSLRQSGNTLYF.